This entry features one TCR beta chain sequence. The target antigen is unknown. The data belong to a study of pediatric ulcerative colitis. Study observations and caveats: Blood-derived T cells may be present in rectal pinch biopsies.

During colonoscopy, one to two rectal pinch biopsies were collected. The diagnostic colonoscopy in ulcerative colitis patients preceded any immunosuppressive treatment. This CDR3 region has 16 residues. V lost 3 bases to trimming and J lost 4 bases; unmatched junction nucleotides: 11. Per the germline V gene, CDR1 is MGHRA and CDR2 is YSYEKL. Some clones are missing from TCRdb's copy, which holds only in-frame ones; the method was immunoSEQ multiplex PCR. The sample shows about 36,000 clones, around three quarters of them seen only once. The clonotype comes from a boy younger than 18 with moderate ulcerative colitis. The gene calls are TRBV4-1 and TRBJ1-1; 7 nucleotides agree with TRBD1. The sequencing sample was made of gut tissue. CDR3 nucleotides: TGCGCCAGCAGCCAGGATCAACAGGGGATCGGCACTGAAGCTTTCTTT. Amino acid sequence: CASSQDQQGIGTEAFF.